The 32 T cell receptor beta chains presented below share a single source sample, sequenced in a study of shared clonotypes between healthy human individuals. The method was immunoSEQ multiplex PCR; TCRdb's version includes in-frame clones alone and lacks a portion of them. The sample gives some 530,000 clones, more than 75% of which show up once; approximately 12% is in the top ten. Sequencing used PBMCs. These receptors were obtained from a woman aged 35 to 49 in good health. Some clones in this sample may be carry-over from other donors' samples.

The rearrangement joins TRBV28 to TRBJ2-7; D tentatively reads TRBD1 or TRBD2 (7 bases each). Germline CDR1 MDHEN, CDR2 SYDVKM. The CDR3 sequence is 14 residues long. V was trimmed by 6 bases and J by 6 bases, leaving 18 bases between them. The CDR3 DNA follows: TGTGCCAGCAGAGAGACAGGGAGGGGTCTCGAGCAGTACTTC. It codes for CASRETGRGLEQYF.

This clone was seen more than once but under ten times. The chain carries TRBV18 and TRBJ2-7; the match to TRBD2 covers 7 bases. Germline CDR1 reads KGHSH; CDR2 reads LQKENI. CDR3 length: 15 amino acids. After removal of 4 bases from V and 0 bases from J, the junction contained 6 bases not matched to a gene. CDR3 nucleotide sequence: TGTGCCAGCTCACGACCACTAGCGAACTCCTACGAGCAGTACTTC. Its protein is CASSRPLANSYEQYF.

This CDR3 reads CAWSVGSGTYNEQFF. The CDR3 DNA is TGTGCCTGGAGTGTAGGGAGCGGGACCTACAATGAGCAGTTCTTC. The chain has TRBV30 and TRBJ2-1; TRBD2 matches 7 bases. The trim removed 0 bases at V and 2 bases at J, leaving 4 bases unmatched. The CDR3 consists of 15 residues. The germline V gene has CDR1 GTSNPN and CDR2 SVGIG (reference sequence). The entire variable domain, with the rest obtained from reference TRBV30 and TRBJ2-1, is as follows: SQTIHQWPATLVQPVGSPLSLECTVEGTSNPNLYWYRQAAGRGLQLLFYSVGIGQISSEVPQNLSASRPQDRQFILSSKKLLLSDSGFYLCAWSVGSGTYNEQFFGPGTRLTVL.

The gene calls are TRBV11-2 and TRBJ1-4, with 7 positions matching TRBD1. V was clipped by 5 bases and J by 4 bases; unmatched bases: 10. This CDR3 region has 16 residues. The germline V gene has CDR1 SGHAT and CDR2 FQNNGV. Here the CDR3 reads CASSPGQRRLNEKLFF. In nucleotides, the CDR3 is TGTGCCAGCAGCCCGGGACAGCGGAGGCTTAATGAAAAACTGTTTTTT.

The CDR3 nucleotides are TGTGCCAGCAGTTACAGGGAGGGGAACACTGAAGCTTTCTTT. This gives the protein CASSYREGNTEAFF. The chain carries TRBV6-5 and TRBJ1-1; no reliable D call. The CDR3 is made up of 14 amino acids. The V end was cut by 2 bases, the J end by 1 base, with 8 bases between. The germline V gene has CDR1 MNHEY and CDR2 SVGAGI.

This rearrangement joins TRBV28 to TRBJ2-1; the D gene is possibly TRBD2 (5 bases). The germline gives CDR1 MDHEN, CDR2 SYDVKM. This CDR3 comprises 12 residues. Between the trimmed V and J ends, which lost 5 bases and 15 bases, there was a span of 17 bases. CDR3 amino acids: CASSPSVRDWFF. The CDR3 nucleotides read TGTGCCAGCAGTCCTTCGGTGAGGGATTGGTTCTTC.

Notes on this clone: Given a much more abundant clone one base away, this may be a read error. V gene TRBV2 combines with J gene TRBJ1-2; D might be TRBD1 (5 bases). Per germline, CDR1 SNHLY and CDR2 FYNNEI. The length of the CDR3 is 17 residues. The CDR3 nucleotides read TGTGCCAGCAGTAAAACGTGGGGGGGAATCACTAACTATAGCTACACCTTC. Translating it yields CASSKTWGGITNYSYTF.

CDR3 protein: CASSPTPGETQYF. DNA for the CDR3: TGTGCCAGCAGTCCCACCCCAGGGGAGACCCAGTACTTC. The chain couples TRBV27 to TRBJ2-5; a weak D match, TRBD1 (5 bases). The CDR3 sequence is 13 residues long. Germline-derived CDR1 and CDR2 are MNHEY and SMNVEV (reference sequence). Trimming cost V 5 bases and J 5 bases, with 12 bases left between them.

This clone was seen only once. CDR3 sequence (DNA): TGTGCCAGCAGCCGGGACAGGGAGACCTATGGCTACACCTTC. Translating gives CASSRDRETYGYTF. The rearrangement joins TRBV2 to TRBJ1-2, with TRBD1 matching 9 bases. The junction had 6 bases not matched to a gene; V was cut back by 6 bases and J by 4 bases. Germline-derived CDR1 and CDR2 are SNHLY and FYNNEI. CDR3 length equals 14 residues.

V and J are TRBV11-2 and TRBJ2-7; D may be TRBD1 (5 bases). Trimming cost V 6 bases and J 1 base, with 13 bases left between them. CDR1 is SGHAT and CDR2 is FQNNGV in the germline V gene. The CDR3 extends over 14 amino acids. The CDR3 region has the DNA TGTGCCAGCAGTTCTTCAGGGTTTTCCTACGAGCAGTACTTC. Its protein is CASSSSGFSYEQYF.

The chain links TRBV15 to TRBJ1-5; the D gene is possibly TRBD1 (6 bases). The V gene's germline CDR1 is LNHNV and CDR2 YYDKDF (reference sequence). The CDR3 is 18 residues long. V was cut by 0 bases and J by 2 bases, with 17 bases left in between. CDR3 sequence reads: CATSREVWGSGGNQPQHF. Written as DNA, the CDR3 is TGTGCCACCAGCAGAGAAGTCTGGGGGTCAGGGGGCAATCAGCCCCAGCATTTT.

As regards this clone: A read error may account for a junction end that differs from germline. This chain uses TRBV4-3 with TRBJ2-5; either TRBD1 or TRBD2 may supply D (5 bases each). CDR3 length: 15 residues. CDR1 and CDR2 (germline): LGHNA, YSLEER. The CDR3 DNA reads as TGCGCCAGCAGCCAAGATTTCGGGGTGACAGAGCCATGCGACTTC. This encodes CASSQDFGVTEPCDF.

CDR3 residues: CSVEHPPPEQFF. CDR3 DNA sequence: TGCAGCGTTGAACACCCTCCTCCTGAGCAGTTCTTC. The V call is TRBV29-1, the J call TRBJ2-1; no clear D gene. With 2 bases removed from V and 9 bases from J, the gap between germline ends came to 11 bases. Germline V gene data show CDR1 as SQVTM and CDR2 as ANQGSEA. CDR3 length equals 12 residues.

Note on this clone: Since a much larger clone is just one base distant, this may be a read error. The rearrangement links TRBV30 to TRBJ2-7; D could derive from TRBD1 or TRBD2 (6 bases each). Per the germline V gene, CDR1 is GTSNPN and CDR2 is SVGIG (reference sequence). With 4 bases removed from V and 4 bases from J, the gap between germline ends came to 14 bases. The CDR3 is 13 amino acids. Here the CDR3 DNA reads TGTGCCTGGAACACGGGGGCGCCTTACGAGCAGTACTTC. It is translated as CAWNTGAPYEQYF.

V gene TRBV5-1 combines with J gene TRBJ2-1, with 9 bases matching TRBD2. Germline assignment: CDR1 SGHRS and CDR2 YFSETQ. The ends lost 4 bases at V and 2 bases at J; junction bases unmatched: 7. The CDR3 totals 16 residues. The CDR3 reads CASSSDSGSAYNEQFF. The CDR3 DNA sequence: TGCGCCAGCAGCAGTGATAGCGGGAGTGCCTACAATGAGCAGTTCTTC.

The V and J genes are TRBV2 and TRBJ2-5; D is unclear. The J call is in doubt because the DNA end fits TRBJ2-7 better. This CDR3 comprises 14 residues. Germline V gene lookup returns CDR1 SNHLY and CDR2 FYNNEI. The CDR3 protein is CASSLKETSYEQYF. DNA of the CDR3: TGTGCCAGCAGTCTAAAGGAGACTTCCTACGAGCAGTACTTC.

A note on this clone: Other DNA sequences from this sample encode an identical CDR3 as well. The chain links TRBV9 to TRBJ2-3, with D possibly TRBD2 on 6 matching bases. Germline V gene data show CDR1 as SGDLS and CDR2 as YYNGEE. The germline V and J ends were trimmed by 0 bases and 1 base, with 9 bases remaining between them. This CDR3 has 15 residues. CDR3 loop: CASSVGRAGTDTQYF. The CDR3 region has the DNA TGTGCCAGCAGCGTAGGGAGGGCCGGCACAGATACGCAGTATTTT.

The chain links TRBV11-3 to TRBJ2-3, with TRBD2 matching over 11 bases. The CDR3 is 18 residues long. Unmatched junction bases numbered 14, after V lost 5 bases and J lost 4 bases. Germline CDR1 is SGHNT and CDR2 is YENEEA. The CDR3 spells CASSPPGVAGGIPDTQYF. CDR3 DNA sequence: TGTGCCAGCAGCCCTCCGGGGGTAGCGGGAGGGATCCCAGATACGCAGTATTTT.

The chain carries TRBV30 and TRBJ2-3; D is ambiguous. The CDR3 consists of 12 residues. Trimming removed 0 bases from V and 4 bases from J, with 5 bases in between. The germline V gene has CDR1 GTSNPN and CDR2 SVGIG (reference sequence). CDR3 sequence: CAWSVTPDTQYF. The CDR3 DNA reads TGTGCCTGGAGTGTAACCCCAGATACGCAGTATTTT.

This CDR3 is CASSQGVRDAGTEAFF. The CDR3 coding sequence is TGCGCCAGCAGCCAAGGGGTTCGGGATGCGGGCACTGAAGCTTTCTTT. The gene calls are TRBV5-1 and TRBJ1-1, with D maybe TRBD1 (5 bases). Germline CDR1 reads SGHRS; CDR2 reads YFSETQ. Trimming pared 4 bases from V and 4 bases from J, leaving 20 bases between. This CDR3 contains 16 residues. The full variable domain, its missing parts supplied by reference TRBV5-1 and TRBJ1-1, is KAGVTQTPRYLIKTRGQQVTLSCSPISGHRSVSWYQQTPGQGLQFLFEYFSETQRNKGNFPGRFSGRQFSNSRSEMNVSTLELGDSALYLCASSQGVRDAGTEAFFGQGTRLTVV.

The rearrangement uses TRBV4-2 and TRBJ2-5; D is unclear. Matching the DNA end better, TRBJ2-7 makes the J call doubtful. Germline CDR1 reads LGHNA; CDR2 reads YNFKEQ. This CDR3 is 13 amino acids long. CDR3 sequence reads: CASSLSHSYEQYF. The CDR3 region has the DNA TGTGCCAGCAGCCTGAGCCACTCCTACGAGCAGTACTTC.

This clone occurred a few times. The rearrangement uses TRBV28 and TRBJ2-1, with 14 bases matching TRBD2. The CDR3 spans 15 residues. Germline V gene lookup returns CDR1 MDHEN and CDR2 SYDVKM. Losses at the gene ends were 5 bases for V and 12 bases for J; bases not matched to a gene: 9. CDR3 region: CASSPTTSGRAGQFF. The CDR3, as DNA: TGTGCCAGCAGTCCAACGACTAGCGGGAGGGCCGGGCAGTTCTTC.

This rearrangement joins TRBV2 to TRBJ2-7, with 7 bases aligning to TRBD2. V was clipped by 7 bases and J by 0 bases; unmatched bases: 12. This CDR3 comprises 16 residues. CDR1 SNHLY and CDR2 FYNNEI come from the germline V gene. CDR3 region: CASTQGGLRSSYEQYF. CDR3 in DNA: TGTGCCAGCACCCAGGGAGGGTTACGAAGCTCCTACGAGCAGTACTTC.

V usage is TRBV4-2 and J usage is TRBJ1-1, with D hard to call. Germline V CDR1 and CDR2: LGHNA, YNFKEQ. V lost 1 base and J 0 bases, leaving 12 bases between the germline ends. This CDR3 is 16 amino acids long. CDR3 region: CASSQGVTRVNTEAFF. The CDR3 DNA reads as TGTGCCAGCAGCCAAGGGGTCACCAGAGTGAACACTGAAGCTTTCTTT.

This chain connects TRBV9 to TRBJ1-1; D unresolved. Trimming took off 0 bases at V and 3 bases at J, with 9 bases between the two ends. Germline lookup yields CDR1 SGDLS and CDR2 YYNGEE. This CDR3 has 14 amino acids. Here the CDR3 reads CASSVGAGDTEAFF. The CDR3 nucleotides read TGTGCCAGCAGCGTAGGTGCAGGAGACACTGAAGCTTTCTTT.

J is TRBJ1-3 and V is TRBV11-2, with 9 bases fitting TRBD1. The CDR3 is made up of 13 amino acids. After removal of 8 bases from V and 8 bases from J, the junction contained 7 bases not matched to a gene. From germline, CDR1 is SGHAT and CDR2 FQNNGV. The CDR3 region is CASGGQGRDTIYF. Written as DNA, the CDR3 is TGTGCCAGCGGCGGACAGGGGCGGGACACCATATATTTT.

The chain combines TRBV28 with TRBJ1-4, with 7 bases fitting TRBD1. The V gene's germline CDR1 is MDHEN and CDR2 SYDVKM. V was pared by 6 bases and J by 6 bases, with 10 bases of the junction left unmatched. The CDR3 consists of 15 residues. DNA of the CDR3: TGTGCCAGCAGCTATACAGGGGTGGGACATGAAAAACTGTTTTTT. Residues: CASSYTGVGHEKLFF. Based on the CDR3 plus reference TRBV28 and TRBJ1-4, the full variable domain is DVKVTQSSRYLVKRTGEKVFLECVQDMDHENMFWYRQDPGLGLRLIYFSYDVKMKEKGDIPEGYSVSREKKERFSLILESASTNQTSMYLCASSYTGVGHEKLFFGSGTQLSVL.

The chain is built from TRBV25-1 and TRBJ1-4; D is possibly TRBD1 (6 bases). V was shortened by 3 bases and J by 4 bases, with 12 bases between the two germline ends. CDR1 is MGHDK and CDR2 is SYGVNS in the germline V gene. The CDR3 has 15 amino acids. CDR3 loop: CASSDRTESNEKLFF. As DNA, the CDR3 is TGTGCCAGCAGTGATCGGACAGAGAGTAATGAAAAACTGTTTTTT.

A word on this clone: At the DNA level, this CDR3 is encoded by other sequences in the same sample as well. The J gene is TRBJ1-2, the V gene TRBV28; D gene unclear. V lost 5 bases to trimming and J lost 5 bases, with 12 bases between them. Germline V lookup: CDR1 MDHEN, CDR2 SYDVKM. CDR3 length: 13 residues. CDR3 protein: CASSLGRRYGYTF. The CDR3 DNA reads TGTGCCAGCAGTCTCGGACGGAGATATGGCTACACCTTC.

This clone was counted between two and nine times. The chain links TRBV7-6 to TRBJ2-3, with D possibly being TRBD1 (6 bases). The V gene's germline CDR1 is SGHVS and CDR2 FNYEAQ. Trimming took 2 bases from V and 4 from J, leaving 10 bases between them. The CDR3 totals 14 residues. The CDR3 sequence is CASSLNRAADTQYF. CDR3 bases: TGTGCCAGCAGCTTAAACAGGGCGGCAGATACGCAGTATTTT. Using reference TRBV7-6 and TRBJ2-3 for the parts outside the CDR3, the full variable domain is GAGVSQSPRYKVTKRGQDVALRCDPISGHVSLYWYRQALGQGPEFLTYFNYEAQQDKSGLPNDRFSAERPEGSISTLTIQRTEQRDSAMYRCASSLNRAADTQYFGPGTRLTVL.

The V and J genes are TRBV9 and TRBJ1-4; tentative D call: TRBD1 (5 bases). With 0 bases removed from V and 5 bases from J, the gap between germline ends came to 32 bases. The CDR3 is 22 amino acids. Germline-derived CDR1 and CDR2 are SGDLS and YYNGEE. CDR3 sequence reads: CASSVVWSWGKSGRTGNEKLFF. CDR3 DNA: TGTGCCAGCAGCGTAGTATGGAGTTGGGGCAAGAGTGGACGGACCGGAAATGAAAAACTGTTTTTT.

This sequence joins TRBV7-9 and TRBJ2-1; 11 nucleotides line up with TRBD2. The CDR3 covers 16 residues. Germline values: CDR1 SEHNR, CDR2 FQNEAQ (reference sequence). The trim removed 6 bases at V and 7 bases at J, leaving 11 bases unmatched. The CDR3 DNA follows: TGTGCCAGCAGGGGTTTAGCGGGAGGGCCTAAGAATGAGCAGTTCTTC. Protein product: CASRGLAGGPKNEQFF.